Each of the 5 T cell receptor beta chains below was sequenced from the same sample in a study of shared clonotypes between healthy human individuals. The repertoire was sequenced with immunoSEQ multiplex PCR; TCRdb's copy has only in-frame clones and lacks some. Of roughly 2.4 million clones in the sample, approximately 94% were seen once. The sequencing sample was made of naive CD4+ T cells sorted from blood. Documented subset: CD45RA+ positively selected. All receptors derive from a young man in good health.

This clone occurred once. In DNA form, the CDR3 reads TGCGCCAGCAGCACGGGGACCTATGGCTACACCTTC. Translating it yields CASSTGTYGYTF. The rearrangement joins TRBV4-1 to TRBJ1-2; weak D call: TRBD1 (5 bases). The V gene's germline CDR1 is MGHRA and CDR2 YSYEKL. V was shortened by 5 bases and J by 4 bases, with 8 bases between the two germline ends. There are 12 residues in the CDR3.

The chain employs TRBV5-1 and TRBJ2-1; the match to TRBD2 covers 11 bases. Germline CDR1 and CDR2: SGHRS and YFSETQ. V was clipped by 4 bases and J by 4 bases; unmatched bases: 7. This CDR3 is 16 amino acids long. The CDR3 protein is CASSLQTSGAYNEQFF. CDR3 DNA: TGCGCCAGCAGCCTCCAGACTAGCGGGGCTTACAATGAGCAGTTCTTC.

The chain is built from TRBV2 and TRBJ1-1; possibly TRBD1 for D (6 bases). The germline gives CDR1 SNHLY, CDR2 FYNNEI. The CDR3 sequence is 13 residues long. Trimming shortened V by 9 bases and J by 1 base, and 12 bases separated the two germline ends. The chain's CDR3 is CARSGQTNTEAFF. CDR3 nucleotides: TGTGCCAGGTCGGGACAAACGAACACTGAAGCTTTCTTT.

The chain combines TRBV4-1 with TRBJ2-1; 8 positions agree with TRBD2. Germline V gene lookup returns CDR1 MGHRA and CDR2 YSYEKL. V shed 4 bases and J 2 bases; nucleotides not matched to a gene: 10. This CDR3 is 17 amino acids long. The CDR3 DNA reads as TGCGCCAGCAGCCTGATCCCCAGCGGGAGTCCCTACAATGAGCAGTTCTTC. The encoded protein is CASSLIPSGSPYNEQFF.

The chain combines TRBV7-9 with TRBJ1-2, with D perhaps TRBD1 (5 bases). Germline V lookup: CDR1 SEHNR, CDR2 FQNEAQ (reference sequence). V gave up 2 bases and J gave up 3 bases, with 16 bases separating them. This CDR3 has 16 residues. The CDR3 DNA is TGTGCCAGCAGCTTAAGGGGTGACAGTAGGGACTATGGCTACACCTTC. This encodes CASSLRGDSRDYGYTF. Full variable domain (remainder filled in from reference TRBV7-9 and TRBJ1-2): DTGVSQNPRHKITKRGQNVTFRCDPISEHNRLYWYRQTLGQGPEFLTYFQNEAQLEKSRLLSDRFSAERPKGSFSTLEIQRTEQGDSAMYLCASSLRGDSRDYGYTFGSGTRLTVV.